The following is a T cell receptor (beta chain) sequence with its context. Its antigen remains unknown. For every sample, eight separate reactions were used to make cDNA. TCRdb re-called the 5' RACE reads and catalogs CDR3 proteins one per entry, DNA excluded. The sample table sets out nearly 450,000 distinct CDR3 sequences. This sample is part of a study of monozygotic twins with inflammatory bowel disease. General study results and limits: The analysis failed to separate different T cell subtypes.

The CDR3 totals 17 residues. The germline V gene has CDR1 SGHRS and CDR2 YFSETQ. Staff drew an approximately 2.5 ml blood sample from each donor. This receptor was obtained from a human donor with ulcerative colitis or Crohn's disease, or a healthy co-twin of an affected twin (not recorded which). The chain combines TRBV5-1 with TRBJ1-1; TCRdb selects TRBD1, and the lack of DNA leaves this call unchecked. What was sequenced was blood. CDR3 loop: CASSLALDRGPGTEAFF.